These 11 T cell receptor beta chains were all obtained from the same sample, sequenced in a study of blood T cell repertoires in COVID-19. The method was immunoSEQ multiplex PCR; TCRdb's version includes in-frame clones alone and lacks a portion of them. The repertoire has fewer than 350,000 clones, roughly nine tenths of them found once; the top ten carry about an eighth. Sequences were obtained from peripheral blood. The source is a woman aged 25 to 39 with COVID-19, enrolled during active disease.

The chain combines TRBV27 with TRBJ1-2; D not certain. Per germline, CDR1 MNHEY and CDR2 SMNVEV (reference sequence). Trimming removed 6 bases from V and 0 bases from J, with 17 bases in between. The CDR3 length is 16 residues. CDR3 DNA: TGTGCCAGCAGCTTCGTCGGTGTGCCTGCTAACTATGGCTACACCTTC. Translated: CASSFVGVPANYGYTF.

The chain recombines TRBV6-5 with TRBJ1-6; 7 bases line up with TRBD1. CDR1 MNHEY and CDR2 SVGAGI come from the germline V gene. This CDR3 contains 15 residues. V was pared by 5 bases and J by 5 bases, with 6 bases of the junction left unmatched. This CDR3 is CASSTWDSNNSPLHF. The CDR3 DNA follows: TGTGCCAGCAGTACTTGGGACAGTAATAATTCACCCCTCCACTTT.

This chain connects TRBV7-8 to TRBJ2-2; 9 nucleotides line up with TRBD1. The germline V gene encodes CDR1 SGHVS and CDR2 FQNEAQ. The CDR3 is made up of 15 amino acids. V shed 4 bases and J 0 bases; nucleotides not matched to a gene: 0. CDR3 DNA sequence: TGTGCCAGCAGCTGGGACAGGGCGAACACCGGGGAGCTGTTTTTT. Translated: CASSWDRANTGELFF.

This rearrangement joins TRBV5-1 to TRBJ2-5, with D perhaps TRBD2 (5 bases). V shed 2 bases and J shed 3 bases, with 14 bases lying between them. The CDR3 runs to 15 residues. Germline V gene lookup returns CDR1 SGHRS and CDR2 YFSETQ. The CDR3 is CASSFSTTLKETQYF. The CDR3 DNA reads TGCGCCAGCAGCTTCTCGACTACCCTTAAAGAGACCCAGTACTTC.

The chain has TRBV30 and TRBJ1-2; no reliable D call. V dropped 0 bases and J dropped 2 bases, with 7 bases sitting between them. CDR1 is GTSNPN and CDR2 is SVGIG in the germline V gene (reference sequence). This CDR3 contains 13 residues. As DNA, the CDR3 is TGTGCCTGGAGTGTGATAAGCAACTATGGCTACACCTTC. The encoded protein is CAWSVISNYGYTF.

The chain combines TRBV12-5 with TRBJ1-1; perhaps TRBD1 as D (6 bases). Germline CDR1 reads LGHNT; CDR2 reads FRNRAP. The V and J ends lost 0 bases and 7 bases respectively, with 9 bases between them. This CDR3 is built from 13 residues. The CDR3: CASGLVQGGEAFF. In DNA, the CDR3 is TGTGCTAGTGGTTTGGTACAAGGGGGTGAAGCTTTCTTT.

This clone has only one observation. The chain has TRBV6-5 and TRBJ2-5; a weak D match, TRBD2 (5 bases). V gave up 4 bases and J gave up 7 bases, with 16 bases separating them. Germline V gene sequence: CDR1 MNHEY, CDR2 SVGAGI. This CDR3 spans 14 amino acids. This chain's CDR3 is CASSLSSLARTQYF. In DNA, the CDR3 is TGTGCCAGCAGTTTGTCGTCCTTAGCGAGGACCCAGTACTTC.

At least ten counts were recorded for this clone. This sequence joins TRBV14 and TRBJ2-7; 8 bases are a match to TRBD1. V was clipped by 4 bases and J by 0 bases; unmatched bases: 2. There are 14 residues in the CDR3. In germline, CDR1 is SGHDN, CDR2 FVKESK. The CDR3 sequence: CASSRGTGSYEQYF. The DNA of the CDR3 is TGTGCCAGCAGCCGTGGGACAGGCTCCTACGAGCAGTACTTC.

The chain uses TRBV19 and TRBJ1-1, with no clear D. The CDR3 extends over 11 amino acids. Looked up from germline, CDR1 is LNHDA and CDR2 is SQIVND (reference sequence). V dropped 5 bases and J dropped 6 bases, with 7 bases sitting between them. CDR3 bases: TGTGCCAGTAGTTTGGGCCCTGAAGCTTTCTTT. It yields the protein CASSLGPEAFF.

The chain couples TRBV6-6 to TRBJ1-3; TRBD1 agrees at 8 bases. Unmatched junction bases numbered 4, after V lost 6 bases and J lost 3 bases. This CDR3 region has 14 residues. Germline-derived CDR1 and CDR2 are MNHNY and SVGAGI (reference sequence). This CDR3 is CASRPTGGGNTIYF. The CDR3 coding sequence is TGTGCCAGCAGACCTACAGGGGGTGGAAACACCATATATTTT.

The chain combines TRBV6-5 with TRBJ2-2, with 9 bases aligning to TRBD1. V gave up 2 bases and J gave up 3 bases; unmatched junction bases: 4. Germline V gives CDR1 MNHEY, CDR2 SVGAGI. CDR3 length: 16 residues. The CDR3: CASSYGGTGYTGELFF. The CDR3 nucleotides read TGTGCCAGCAGTTACGGGGGGACAGGGTACACCGGGGAGCTGTTTTTT.